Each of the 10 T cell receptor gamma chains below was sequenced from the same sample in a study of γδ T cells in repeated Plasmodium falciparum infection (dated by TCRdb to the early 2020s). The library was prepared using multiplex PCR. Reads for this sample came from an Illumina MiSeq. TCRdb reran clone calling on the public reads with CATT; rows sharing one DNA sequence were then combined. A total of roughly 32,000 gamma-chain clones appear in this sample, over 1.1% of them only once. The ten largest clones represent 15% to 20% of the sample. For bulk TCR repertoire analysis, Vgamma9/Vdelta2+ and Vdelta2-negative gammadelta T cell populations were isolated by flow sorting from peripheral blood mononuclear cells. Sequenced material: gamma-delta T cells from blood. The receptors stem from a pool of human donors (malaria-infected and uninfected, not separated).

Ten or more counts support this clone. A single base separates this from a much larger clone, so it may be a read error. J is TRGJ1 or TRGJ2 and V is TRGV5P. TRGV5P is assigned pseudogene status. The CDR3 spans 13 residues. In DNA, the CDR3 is TGTGCCACCTGGGGCACCCGTTGCTATAAGAAACTCTTT. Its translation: CATWGTRCYKKLF.

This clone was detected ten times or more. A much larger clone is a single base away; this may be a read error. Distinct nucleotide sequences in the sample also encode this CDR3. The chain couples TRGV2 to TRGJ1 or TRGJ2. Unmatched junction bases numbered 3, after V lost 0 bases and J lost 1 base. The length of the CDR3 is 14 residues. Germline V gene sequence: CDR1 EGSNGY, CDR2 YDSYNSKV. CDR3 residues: CATWDGPNYYKKLF. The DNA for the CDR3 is TGTGCCACCTGGGACGGGCCAAATTATTATAAGAAACTCTTT.

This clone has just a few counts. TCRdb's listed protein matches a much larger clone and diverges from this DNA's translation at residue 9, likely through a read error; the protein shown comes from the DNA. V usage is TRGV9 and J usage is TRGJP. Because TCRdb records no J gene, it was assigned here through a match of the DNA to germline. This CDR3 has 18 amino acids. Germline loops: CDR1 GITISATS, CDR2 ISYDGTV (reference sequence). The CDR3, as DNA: TGTGCCTTGTGGGAGACGAAGGGGCGAGAGTTGGGCAAAAAAATCAAGGTATTT. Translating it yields CALWETKGRELGKKIKVF.

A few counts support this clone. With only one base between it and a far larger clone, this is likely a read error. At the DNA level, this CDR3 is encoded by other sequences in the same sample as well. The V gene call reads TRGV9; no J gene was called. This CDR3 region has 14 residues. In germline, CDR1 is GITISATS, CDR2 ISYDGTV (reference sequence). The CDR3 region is CALWEARKNYKKLF. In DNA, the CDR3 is TGTGCCTTGTGGGAGGCGCGGAAGAATTATAAGAAGCTCTTT.

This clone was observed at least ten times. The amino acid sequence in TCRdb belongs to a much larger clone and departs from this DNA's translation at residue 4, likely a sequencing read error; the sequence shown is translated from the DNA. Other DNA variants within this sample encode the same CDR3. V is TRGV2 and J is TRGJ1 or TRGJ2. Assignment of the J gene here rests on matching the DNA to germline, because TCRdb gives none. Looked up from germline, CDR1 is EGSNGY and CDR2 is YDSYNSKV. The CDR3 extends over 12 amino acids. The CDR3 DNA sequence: TGTGCCACCCGGGACTCGTGGTATAAGAAACTCTTT. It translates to CATRDSWYKKLF.

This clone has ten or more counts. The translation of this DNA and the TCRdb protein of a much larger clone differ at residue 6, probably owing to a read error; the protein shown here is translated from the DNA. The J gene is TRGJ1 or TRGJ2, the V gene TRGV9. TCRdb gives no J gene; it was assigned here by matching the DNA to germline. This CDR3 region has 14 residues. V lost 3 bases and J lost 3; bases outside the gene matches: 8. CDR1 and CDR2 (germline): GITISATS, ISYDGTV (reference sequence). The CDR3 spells CALWEPPTYYKKLF. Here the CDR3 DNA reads TGTGCCTTGTGGGAGCCCCCAACTTATTATAAGAAACTCTTT.

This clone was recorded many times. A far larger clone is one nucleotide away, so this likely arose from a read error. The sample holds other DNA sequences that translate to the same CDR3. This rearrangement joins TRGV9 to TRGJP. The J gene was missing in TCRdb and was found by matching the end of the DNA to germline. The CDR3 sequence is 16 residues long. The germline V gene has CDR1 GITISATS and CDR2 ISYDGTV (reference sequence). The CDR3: CALWEAKELGKKIKVF. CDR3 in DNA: TGTGCTTTGTGGGAGGCTAAGGAGTTGGGCAAAAAAATCAAGGTATTT.

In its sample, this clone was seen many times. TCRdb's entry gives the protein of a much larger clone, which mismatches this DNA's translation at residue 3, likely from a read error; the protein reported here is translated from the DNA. The DNA for the CDR3 is TGTGCCTCGTGGGAGGTTTATTATAAGAAACTCTTT. This sequence encodes CASWEVYYKKLF. The chain uses TRGV9 and TRGJ1 or TRGJ2. The CDR3 totals 12 residues. Germline V gives CDR1 GITISATS, CDR2 ISYDGTV (reference sequence).

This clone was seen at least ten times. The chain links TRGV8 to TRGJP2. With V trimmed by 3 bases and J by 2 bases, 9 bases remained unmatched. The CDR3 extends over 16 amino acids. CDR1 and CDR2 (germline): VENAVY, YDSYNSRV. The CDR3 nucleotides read TGTGCCACCTGGGATGTGGGTCTAAGTAGTGATTGGATCAAGACGTTT. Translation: CATWDVGLSSDWIKTF.

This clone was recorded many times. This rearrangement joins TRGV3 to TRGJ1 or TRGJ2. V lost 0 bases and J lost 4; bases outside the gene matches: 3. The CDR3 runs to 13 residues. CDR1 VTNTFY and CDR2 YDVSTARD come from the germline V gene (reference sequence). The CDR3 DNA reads TGTGCCACCTGGGACAGGCTCTATTATAAGAAACTCTTT. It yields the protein CATWDRLYYKKLF.